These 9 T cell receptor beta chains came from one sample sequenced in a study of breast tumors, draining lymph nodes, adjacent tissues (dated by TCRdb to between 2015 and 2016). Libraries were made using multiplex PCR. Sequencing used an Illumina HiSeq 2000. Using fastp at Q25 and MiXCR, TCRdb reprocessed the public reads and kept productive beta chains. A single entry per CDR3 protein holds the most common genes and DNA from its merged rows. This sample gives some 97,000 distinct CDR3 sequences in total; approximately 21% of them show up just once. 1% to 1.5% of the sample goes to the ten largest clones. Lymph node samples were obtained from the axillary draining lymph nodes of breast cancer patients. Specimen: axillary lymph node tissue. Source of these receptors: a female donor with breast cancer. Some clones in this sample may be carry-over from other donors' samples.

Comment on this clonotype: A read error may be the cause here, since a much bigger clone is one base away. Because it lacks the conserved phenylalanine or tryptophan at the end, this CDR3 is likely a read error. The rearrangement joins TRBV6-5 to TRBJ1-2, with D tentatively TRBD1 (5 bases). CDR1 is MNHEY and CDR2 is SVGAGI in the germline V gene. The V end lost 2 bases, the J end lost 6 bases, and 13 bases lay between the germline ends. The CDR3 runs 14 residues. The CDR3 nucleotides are TGTGCCAGCAGTTACGGCAGGGCAATAGATGGCTACACCCTC. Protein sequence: CASSYGRAIDGYTL.

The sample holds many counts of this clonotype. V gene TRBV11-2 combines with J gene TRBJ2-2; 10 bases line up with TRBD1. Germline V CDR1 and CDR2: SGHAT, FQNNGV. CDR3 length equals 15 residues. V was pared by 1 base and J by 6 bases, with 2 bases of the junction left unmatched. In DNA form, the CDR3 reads TGTGCCAGCAGCTTAGTTGGGACAGGGGCCGGGGAGCTGTTTTTT. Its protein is CASSLVGTGAGELFF.

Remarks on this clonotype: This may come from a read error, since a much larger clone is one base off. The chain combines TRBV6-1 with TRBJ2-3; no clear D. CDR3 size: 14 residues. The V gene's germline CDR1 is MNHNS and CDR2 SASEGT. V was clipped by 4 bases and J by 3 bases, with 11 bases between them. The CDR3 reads CASSGWAATDTQYF. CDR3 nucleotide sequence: TGTGCCAGCAGTGGATGGGCAGCTACAGATACGCAGTATTTT.

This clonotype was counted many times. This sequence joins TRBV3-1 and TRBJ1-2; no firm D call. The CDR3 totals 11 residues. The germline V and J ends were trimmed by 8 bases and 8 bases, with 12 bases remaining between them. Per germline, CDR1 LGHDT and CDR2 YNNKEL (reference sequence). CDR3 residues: CASYGPSGYTF. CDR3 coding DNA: TGTGCCAGCTATGGCCCCTCGGGCTACACCTTC.

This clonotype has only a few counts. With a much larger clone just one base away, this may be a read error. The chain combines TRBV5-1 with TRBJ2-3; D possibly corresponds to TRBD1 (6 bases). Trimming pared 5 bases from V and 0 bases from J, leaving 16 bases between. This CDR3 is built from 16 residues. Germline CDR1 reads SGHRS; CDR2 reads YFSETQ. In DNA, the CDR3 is TGCGCCAGCAGGAGGACAGTAGCTATTAGCACAGATACGCAGTATTTT. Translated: CASRRTVAISTDTQYF.

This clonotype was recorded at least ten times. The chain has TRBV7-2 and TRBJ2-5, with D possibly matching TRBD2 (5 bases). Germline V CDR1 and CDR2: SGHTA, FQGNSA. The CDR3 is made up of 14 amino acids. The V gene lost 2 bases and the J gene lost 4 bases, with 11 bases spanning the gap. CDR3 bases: TGTGCCAGCAGCTTAAGGACGGCGGGAGAGACCCAGTACTTC. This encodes CASSLRTAGETQYF.

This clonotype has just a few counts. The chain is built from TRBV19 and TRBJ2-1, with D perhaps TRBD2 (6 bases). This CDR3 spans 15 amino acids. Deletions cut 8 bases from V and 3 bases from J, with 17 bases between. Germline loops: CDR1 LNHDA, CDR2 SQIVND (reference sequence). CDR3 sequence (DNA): TGTGCCAGTCGGAGGGCCGCTATAAGCTACAATGAGCAGTTCTTC. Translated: CASRRAAISYNEQFF.

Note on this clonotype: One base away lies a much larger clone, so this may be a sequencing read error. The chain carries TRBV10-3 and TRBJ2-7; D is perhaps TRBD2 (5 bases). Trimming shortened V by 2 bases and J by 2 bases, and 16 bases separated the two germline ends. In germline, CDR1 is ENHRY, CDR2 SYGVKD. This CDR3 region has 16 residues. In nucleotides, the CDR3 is TGTGCCATCAGTGAGACGGGGTCGCGCCGTCCCTACGAGCAGTACTTC. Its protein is CAISETGSRRPYEQYF.

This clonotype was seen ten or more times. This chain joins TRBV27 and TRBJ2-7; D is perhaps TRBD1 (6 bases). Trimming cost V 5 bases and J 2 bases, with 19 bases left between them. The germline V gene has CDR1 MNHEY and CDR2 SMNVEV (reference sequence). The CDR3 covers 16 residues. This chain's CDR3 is CASSPSSGTLTYEQYF. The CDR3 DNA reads TGTGCCAGCAGTCCATCCTCCGGGACATTAACCTACGAGCAGTACTTC.